Below are 15 T cell receptor beta chains sequenced from a single sample in a study of CD8+CD57+ T cells in acquired aplastic anemia. Those patients picked for sequencing had displayed CD8+CD57+ cell expansion on flow cytometry. For CDR3 and TCR beta VDJ profiling, genomic DNA was the template used. TCRdb called the reads again in MiXCR, with one record for every CDR3 protein. The sample carries about 160,000 distinct CDR3 sequences, less than 50% recorded once. Material: sorted CD4+, CD8+, or CD8+CD57+ T cells (not recorded which) from PBMCs. These TCRs come from a human donor with aplastic anemia.

Only a few counts were recorded for this clonotype. The chain joins TRBV13 to TRBJ1-2, with a weak D call TRBD1 (5 bases). The ends were cut back, 5 bases at V and 5 bases at J, with 12 bases in the middle. CDR3 size: 13 residues. Germline values: CDR1 PRHDT, CDR2 FYEKMQ (reference sequence). CDR3 coding DNA: TGTGCCAGCAGCCTGGGACCGGCATATGGCTACACCTTC. Translated, it gives CASSLGPAYGYTF.

At least ten counts were recorded for this clonotype. The chain links TRBV7-8 to TRBJ2-7, with 11 bases that match TRBD1. The CDR3 contains 16 residues. CDR1 is SGHVS and CDR2 is FQNEAQ in the germline V gene. The V and J ends lost 7 bases and 3 bases, in that order; junction bases with no gene match: 11. DNA of the CDR3: TGTGCCAGCACTTCCCAAGAGGGGACAGGGGGCTACGAGCAGTACTTC. Translation: CASTSQEGTGGYEQYF.

Comments on this clonotype: A read error is possible here, since a much larger clone lies one base away. In DNA, the CDR3 is TGTGCCAGCAGCGATACTCAGGGGGCTGTCTTT. Translation: CASSDTQGAVF. The chain has TRBV28 and TRBJ1-1, with TRBD1 matching 8 bases. The germline CDR1 and CDR2 sequences are MDHEN and SYDVKM. This CDR3 contains 11 residues.

The chain carries TRBV29-1 and TRBJ2-2; tentatively, D is TRBD2 (6 bases). From germline, CDR1 is SQVTM and CDR2 ANQGSEA. The length of the CDR3 is 15 residues. Trimming removed 6 bases from V and 6 bases from J, with 20 bases in between. The CDR3 spells CSVLKSVGGSGELFF. The CDR3 region has the DNA TGCAGCGTCCTCAAATCGGTTGGGGGGTCCGGGGAGCTGTTTTTT.

Note on this clonotype: A much larger clone differs from this one at a single base, so this may be a read error. This chain joins TRBV12-3 or TRBV12-4 and TRBJ1-1, with a possible D match to TRBD1 (5 bases). This CDR3 region has 13 residues. Trimming cost V 3 bases and J 7 bases, with 12 bases left between them. This CDR3 is CASSFETDIEAFF. In nucleotides, the CDR3 is TGTGCCAGCAGTTTTGAGACAGACATTGAAGCTTTCTTT.

This clonotype was recorded many times. The J gene is TRBJ2-2, the V gene TRBV7-2, with no clear D. V shed 4 bases and J shed 6 bases, with 12 bases lying between them. Germline V gives CDR1 SGHTA, CDR2 FQGNSA. This CDR3 contains 14 residues. The CDR3, as DNA: TGTGCCAGCAGCTATACTCTTATCGCCGGGGAGCTGTTTTTT. This encodes CASSYTLIAGELFF.

Many counts were recorded for this clonotype. This chain connects TRBV7-3 to TRBJ2-2, with D perhaps TRBD1 (6 bases). The V gene lost 4 bases and the J gene lost 4 bases, with 13 bases spanning the gap. CDR1 is SGHTA, CDR2 FQGTGA, per germline. The CDR3 totals 15 residues. As DNA, the CDR3 is TGTGCCAGCAGCTCTTCCACAGGGCCCACCGGGGAGCTGTTTTTT. Translation gives CASSSSTGPTGELFF.

In this sample, this clonotype turned up a few times. The chain joins TRBV25-1 to TRBJ2-1; D is ambiguous. The CDR3 loop spans 13 amino acids. Looked up from germline, CDR1 is MGHDK and CDR2 is SYGVNS. Trimming cost V 3 bases and J 5 bases, with 8 bases left between them. The CDR3 sequence: CASSDRLNNEQFF. Here the CDR3 DNA reads TGTGCCAGCAGTGATCGGCTGAACAATGAGCAGTTCTTC.

The chain is built from TRBV4-1 and TRBJ1-2; no definite D call. V was trimmed by 11 bases and J by 0 bases, leaving 16 bases between them. The germline gives CDR1 MGHRA, CDR2 YSYEKL. This CDR3 spans 14 amino acids. The CDR3 DNA sequence: TGCGCCGGCACCCGACGGGGAACTAACTATGGCTACACCTTC. It codes for CAGTRRGTNYGYTF.

In this sample, this clonotype turned up a few times. The rearrangement uses TRBV7-6 and TRBJ2-2; no definite D call. Trimming shortened V by 3 bases and J by 7 bases, and 3 bases separated the two germline ends. Looked up from germline, CDR1 is SGHVS and CDR2 is FNYEAQ. The CDR3 consists of 11 residues. The DNA for the CDR3 is TGTGCCAGCAGCTTCCACGGGGAGCTGTTTTTT. Translating gives CASSFHGELFF.

To note about this clonotype: The junction shows a germline mismatch at one end, possibly a read error. The chain employs TRBV7-9 and TRBJ2-7; 11 nucleotides agree with TRBD1. The CDR3 covers 14 residues. Germline loops: CDR1 SEHNR, CDR2 FQNEAQ (reference sequence). The CDR3 sequence is CASSTGQGGYEQYF. Written as DNA, the CDR3 is TGTGCCAGCAGCACGGGACAGGGGGGCTACGAGCAGTACTTT.

This clonotype was recorded at least ten times. This chain links TRBV10-1 with TRBJ2-7; TRBD1 matches at 10 bases. V dropped 4 bases and J dropped 0; count of bases not matched to a gene: 0. The germline gives CDR1 WNHNN, CDR2 SYGVQD (reference sequence). The CDR3 runs to 14 residues. The CDR3 region is CASSGDRGSYEQYF. In DNA, the CDR3 is TGCGCCAGCAGTGGGGACAGGGGCTCCTACGAGCAGTACTTC.

The genes are TRBV5-8 and TRBJ2-2, with D uncertain. This CDR3 comprises 13 residues. Germline CDR1 reads SGHTS; CDR2 reads YDEGEE. Trimming stripped 1 base from V and 5 bases from J, with 6 bases between. CDR3 in DNA: TGTGCCAGCAGCTTGCCCGGGACCGGGGAGCTGTTTTTT. Residues: CASSLPGTGELFF.

This clonotype was detected only a few times. The chain carries TRBV6-5 and TRBJ2-1, with TRBD2 identical over 11 bases. CDR1 is MNHEY, CDR2 SVGAGI, per germline. The CDR3 has 14 residues. Losses at the gene ends were 6 bases for V and 13 bases for J; bases not matched to a gene: 11. CDR3 sequence (DNA): TGTGCCAGCAGCTCTAATCCGGGACTAGCGGCACAGTTCTTC. Translated: CASSSNPGLAAQFF.

The table lists this clonotype with many counts. This sequence joins TRBV5-8 and TRBJ2-2; D not certain. The CDR3 runs 10 residues. Per the germline V gene, CDR1 is SGHTS and CDR2 is YDEGEE. V was clipped by 10 bases and J by 7 bases, with 8 bases between them. The CDR3: CASGVGELFF. CDR3 bases: TGTGCCTCTGGGGTCGGGGAGCTGTTTTTT.